This T cell receptor (beta chain) was identified during a study of blood T cell repertoires in COVID-19. Original methodology: It was from reference gene primer amplification that nucleated cell counts were estimated. Repertoires were generated with immunoSEQ multiplex PCR, while TCRdb's copy carries only in-frame clones and drops some. The V and J calls and clone size are taken from that table; D and trimming were inferred from the DNA. The sample has more than 200,000 clones, 87% seen once. Germline lookup yields CDR1 SNHLY and CDR2 FYNNEI. V gave up 6 bases and J gave up 6 bases, with 15 bases separating them. CDR3 size: 13 residues. The study recruited people aged about 18 to 95 years across approximately 23 US areas. Participants reported their clinical history, and cohort assignment relied on those reports.

Sample: PBMCs or T cells enriched from blood (not recorded which). This TCR derives from a woman aged 25-40 years with acute COVID-19. The chain couples TRBV2 to TRBJ2-7; TRBD2 is a possible D gene (7 bases). The CDR3 nucleotides read TGTGCCAGCAGCCCAGGGGAGCGGGGCGAGCAGTACTTC. Encoded protein: CASSPGERGEQYF.